This TCR beta chain came from a study of T cells in Graves' hyperthyroidism and ophthalmopathy. Study-level points and caveats: Most expanded thyroid clonotypes above 0.001 also appeared in blood. By a 13 V-J model, ophthalmopathy was set apart from stable hyperthyroidism. Prediction of ophthalmopathy progression came a median roughly 6.6 months pre-onset.

There are 15 residues in the CDR3. V was pared by 6 bases and J by 8 bases, with 9 bases of the junction left unmatched. Uncontrolled infection, other autoimmune disease, pregnancy or lactation led to exclusion. TCR beta CDR3 region amplification was performed from RNA transcripts. When the TCR CDR3 underwent first-round RT-PCR, the HTBI primer set was used. TCRdb re-called the multiplex PCR reads with MiXCR, one entry per CDR3 protein. The sample lists hundreds of thousands of distinct CDR3 sequences; about a sixth were seen once. This clonotype was seen only a few times. Antigen specificity is unknown.

The chain combines TRBV12-3 or TRBV12-4 with TRBJ2-4; TRBD1 aligns across 11 bases. The sample taken for sequencing was blood. This TCR derives from a woman in her thirties or forties with Graves' ophthalmopathy. This CDR3 reads CASRSTGTGGDIQYF. In nucleotides, the CDR3 is TGTGCCAGCAGATCAACCGGGACAGGGGGGGACATTCAGTACTTC.